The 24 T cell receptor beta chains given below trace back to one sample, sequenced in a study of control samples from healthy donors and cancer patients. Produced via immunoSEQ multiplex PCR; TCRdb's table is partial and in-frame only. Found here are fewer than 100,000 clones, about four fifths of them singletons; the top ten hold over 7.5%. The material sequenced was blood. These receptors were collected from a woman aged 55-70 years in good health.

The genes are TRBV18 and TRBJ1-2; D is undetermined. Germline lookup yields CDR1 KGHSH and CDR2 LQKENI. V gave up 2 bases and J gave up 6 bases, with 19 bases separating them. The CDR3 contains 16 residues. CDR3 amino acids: CASSPGTTEPGNGYTF. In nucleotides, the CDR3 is TGTGCCAGCTCACCAGGAACCACCGAGCCTGGCAATGGCTACACCTTC.

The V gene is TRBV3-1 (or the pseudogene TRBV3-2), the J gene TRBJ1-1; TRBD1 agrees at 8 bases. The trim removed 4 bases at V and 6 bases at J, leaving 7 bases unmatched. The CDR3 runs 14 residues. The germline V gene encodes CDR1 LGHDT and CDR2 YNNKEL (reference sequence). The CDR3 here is CASSPGDRGSEAFF. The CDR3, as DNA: TGTGCCAGCAGCCCAGGAGACAGGGGTTCTGAAGCTTTCTTT.

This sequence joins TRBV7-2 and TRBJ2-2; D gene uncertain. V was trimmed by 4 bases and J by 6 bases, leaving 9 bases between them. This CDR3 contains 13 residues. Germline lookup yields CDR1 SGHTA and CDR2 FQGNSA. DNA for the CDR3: TGTGCCAGCAGCTCCCATCAGGCCGGGGAGCTGTTTTTT. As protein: CASSSHQAGELFF.

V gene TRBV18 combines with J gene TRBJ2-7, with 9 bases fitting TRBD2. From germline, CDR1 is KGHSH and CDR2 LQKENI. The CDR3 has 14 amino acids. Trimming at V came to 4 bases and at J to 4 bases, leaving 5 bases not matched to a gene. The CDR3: CASSRTSDLYEQYF. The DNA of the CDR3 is TGTGCCAGCTCACGGACTAGCGATTTGTACGAGCAGTACTTC.

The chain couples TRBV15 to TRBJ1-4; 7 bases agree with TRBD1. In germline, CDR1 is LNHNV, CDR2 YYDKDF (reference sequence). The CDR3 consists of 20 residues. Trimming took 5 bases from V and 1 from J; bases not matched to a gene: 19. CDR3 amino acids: CATSGAPRQGTTRTNEKLFF. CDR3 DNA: TGTGCCACCAGCGGAGCTCCCCGACAGGGAACTACTCGAACTAATGAAAAACTGTTTTTT.

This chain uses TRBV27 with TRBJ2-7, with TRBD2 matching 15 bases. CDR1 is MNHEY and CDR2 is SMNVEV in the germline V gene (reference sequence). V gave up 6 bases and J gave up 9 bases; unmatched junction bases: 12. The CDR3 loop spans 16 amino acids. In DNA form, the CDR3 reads TGTGCCAGCAGCGAGAATGGACTAGCGGGAGGGGTAGGGCAGTACTTC. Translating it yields CASSENGLAGGVGQYF.

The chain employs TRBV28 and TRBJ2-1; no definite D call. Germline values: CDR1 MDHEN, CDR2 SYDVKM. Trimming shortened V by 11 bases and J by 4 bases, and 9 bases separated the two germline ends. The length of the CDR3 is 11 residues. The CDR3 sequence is CASNRYNEQFF. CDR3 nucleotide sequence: TGTGCCTCTAATAGATACAATGAGCAGTTCTTC.

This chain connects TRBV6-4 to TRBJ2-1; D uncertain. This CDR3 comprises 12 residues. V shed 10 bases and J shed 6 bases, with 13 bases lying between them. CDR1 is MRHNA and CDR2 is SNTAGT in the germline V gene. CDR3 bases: TGTGCCACCTCGGGCTGGGGCAATGAGCAGTTCTTC. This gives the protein CATSGWGNEQFF.

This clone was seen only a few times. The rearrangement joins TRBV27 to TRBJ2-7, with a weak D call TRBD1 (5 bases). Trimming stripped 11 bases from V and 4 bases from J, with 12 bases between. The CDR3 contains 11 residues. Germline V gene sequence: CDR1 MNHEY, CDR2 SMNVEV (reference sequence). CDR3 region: CAGAARYEQYF. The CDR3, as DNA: TGTGCCGGGGCAGCAAGATACGAGCAGTACTTC.

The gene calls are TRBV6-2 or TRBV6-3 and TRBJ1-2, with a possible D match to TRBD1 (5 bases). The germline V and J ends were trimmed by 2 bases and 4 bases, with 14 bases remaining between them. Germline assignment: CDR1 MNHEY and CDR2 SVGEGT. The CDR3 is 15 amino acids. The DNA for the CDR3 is TGTGCCAGCAGTTACCTTACCAGGGTAGCCTATGGCTACACCTTC. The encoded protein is CASSYLTRVAYGYTF.

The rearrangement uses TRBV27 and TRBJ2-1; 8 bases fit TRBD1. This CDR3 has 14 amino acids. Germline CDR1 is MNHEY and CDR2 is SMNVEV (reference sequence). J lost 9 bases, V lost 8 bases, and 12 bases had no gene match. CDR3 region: CASCPTGVLGEQFF. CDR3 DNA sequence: TGTGCCAGCTGCCCGACAGGGGTATTGGGTGAGCAGTTCTTC.

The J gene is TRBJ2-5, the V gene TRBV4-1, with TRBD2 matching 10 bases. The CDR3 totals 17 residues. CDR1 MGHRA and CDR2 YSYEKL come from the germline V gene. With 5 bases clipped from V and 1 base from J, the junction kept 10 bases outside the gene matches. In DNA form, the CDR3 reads TGCGCCAGCAGCTTCCAGGGGGTAGCGGGGGGCCAAGAGACCCAGTACTTC. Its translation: CASSFQGVAGGQETQYF.

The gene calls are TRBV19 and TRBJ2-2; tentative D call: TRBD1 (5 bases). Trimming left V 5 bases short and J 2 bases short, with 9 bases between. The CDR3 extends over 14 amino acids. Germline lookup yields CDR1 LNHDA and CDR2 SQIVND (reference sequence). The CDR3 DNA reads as TGTGCCAGTAGTGCGACAGTAAACACCGGGGAGCTGTTTTTT. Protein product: CASSATVNTGELFF. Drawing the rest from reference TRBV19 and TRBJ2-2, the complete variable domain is DGGITQSPKYLFRKEGQNVTLSCEQNLNHDAMYWYRQDPGQGLRLIYYSQIVNDFQKGDIAEGYSVSREKKESFPLTVTSAQKNPTAFYLCASSATVNTGELFFGEGSRLTVL.

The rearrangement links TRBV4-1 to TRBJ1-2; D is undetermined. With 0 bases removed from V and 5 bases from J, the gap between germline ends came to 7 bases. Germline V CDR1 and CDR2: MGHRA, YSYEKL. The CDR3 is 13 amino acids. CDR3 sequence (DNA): TGCGCCAGCAGCCAAGATCTCCCGTATGGCTACACCTTC. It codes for CASSQDLPYGYTF.

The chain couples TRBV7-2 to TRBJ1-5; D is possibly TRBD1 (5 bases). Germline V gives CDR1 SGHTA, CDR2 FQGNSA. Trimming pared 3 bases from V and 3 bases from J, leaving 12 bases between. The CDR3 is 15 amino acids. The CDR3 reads CASSLGGTPNQPQHF. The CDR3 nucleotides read TGTGCCAGCAGCTTGGGGGGAACGCCCAATCAGCCCCAGCATTTT.

In nucleotides, the CDR3 is TGTGCCAGCAGTGATTTCCTGACAGGGGGCTACGAGCAGTACTTC. Its protein product is CASSDFLTGGYEQYF. This chain connects TRBV2 to TRBJ2-7; TRBD1 aligns across 9 bases. In germline, CDR1 is SNHLY, CDR2 FYNNEI. The J segment lost 3 bases and the V segment lost 3 bases, leaving 6 bases of the junction unmatched. This CDR3 has 15 residues.

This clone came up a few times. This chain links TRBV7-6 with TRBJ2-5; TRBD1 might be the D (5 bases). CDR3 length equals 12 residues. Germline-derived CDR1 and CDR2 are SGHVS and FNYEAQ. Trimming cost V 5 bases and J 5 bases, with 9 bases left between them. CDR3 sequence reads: CASSPAGETQYF. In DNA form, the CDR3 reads TGTGCCAGCAGCCCCGCAGGGGAGACCCAGTACTTC.

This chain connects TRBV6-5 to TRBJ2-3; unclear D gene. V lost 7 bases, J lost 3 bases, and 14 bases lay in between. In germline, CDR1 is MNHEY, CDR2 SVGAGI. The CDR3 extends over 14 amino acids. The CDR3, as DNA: TGTGCCAGCACCCTACGCGGCGAGACAGATACGCAGTATTTT. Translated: CASTLRGETDTQYF.

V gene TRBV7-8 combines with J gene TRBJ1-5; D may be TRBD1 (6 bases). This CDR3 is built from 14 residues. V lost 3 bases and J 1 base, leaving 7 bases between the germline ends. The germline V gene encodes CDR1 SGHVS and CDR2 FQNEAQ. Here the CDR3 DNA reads TGTGCCAGCAGCTTTGGACAGAGCAATCAGCCCCAGCATTTT. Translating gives CASSFGQSNQPQHF.

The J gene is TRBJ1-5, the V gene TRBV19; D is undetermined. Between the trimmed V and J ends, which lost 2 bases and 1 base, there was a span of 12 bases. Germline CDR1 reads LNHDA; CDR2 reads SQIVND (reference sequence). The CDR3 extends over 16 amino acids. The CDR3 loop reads CASSIPRGASNQPQHF. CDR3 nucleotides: TGTGCCAGTAGTATACCCCGCGGTGCGAGCAATCAGCCCCAGCATTTT. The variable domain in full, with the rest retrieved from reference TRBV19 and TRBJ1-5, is DGGITQSPKYLFRKEGQNVTLSCEQNLNHDAMYWYRQDPGQGLRLIYYSQIVNDFQKGDIAEGYSVSREKKESFPLTVTSAQKNPTAFYLCASSIPRGASNQPQHFGDGTRLSIL.

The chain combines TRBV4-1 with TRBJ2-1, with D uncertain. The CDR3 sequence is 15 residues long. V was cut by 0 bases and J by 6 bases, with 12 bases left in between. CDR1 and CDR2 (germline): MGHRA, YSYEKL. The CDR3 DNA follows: TGCGCCAGCAGCCAAGATAGGGCAGTACTCAATGAGCAGTTCTTC. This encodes CASSQDRAVLNEQFF.

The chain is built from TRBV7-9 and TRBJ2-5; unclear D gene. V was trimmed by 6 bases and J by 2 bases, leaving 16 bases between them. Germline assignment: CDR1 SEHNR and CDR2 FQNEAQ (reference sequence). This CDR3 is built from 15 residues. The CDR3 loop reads CASSSYAQTQETQYF. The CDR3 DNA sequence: TGTGCCAGCAGTTCGTACGCGCAGACACAAGAGACCCAGTACTTC.

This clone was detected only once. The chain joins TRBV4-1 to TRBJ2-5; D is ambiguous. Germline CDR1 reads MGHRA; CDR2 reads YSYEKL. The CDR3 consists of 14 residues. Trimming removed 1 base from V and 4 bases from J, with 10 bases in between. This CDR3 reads CASSQAWQLETQYF. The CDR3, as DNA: TGCGCCAGCAGCCAAGCGTGGCAGTTAGAGACCCAGTACTTC.

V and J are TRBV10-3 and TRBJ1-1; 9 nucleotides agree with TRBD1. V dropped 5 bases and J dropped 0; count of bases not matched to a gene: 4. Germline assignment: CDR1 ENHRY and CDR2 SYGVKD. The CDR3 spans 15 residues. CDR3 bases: TGTGCCATCAGTAGGACAGGGGACATGAACACTGAAGCTTTCTTT. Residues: CAISRTGDMNTEAFF.